This record looks at one T cell receptor (beta chain) sequence and its context. This specimen comes from a study of control samples from healthy donors and cancer patients. Sequencing used immunoSEQ multiplex PCR; TCRdb keeps in-frame clones, though not all of them. The sample records roughly 120,000 clones, 88% being singletons. The receptor's source is a woman in her seventies in good health. Sequences were obtained from blood.

For the CDR3, the DNA is TGTGCCAGCAGCCCCTCAGGGGTCAGGACTGAAGCTTTCTTT. Translation gives CASSPSGVRTEAFF. This chain joins TRBV5-4 and TRBJ1-1; perhaps TRBD1 as D (6 bases). The ends were cut back, 4 bases at V and 5 bases at J, with 15 bases in the middle. This CDR3 contains 14 residues. The germline CDR1 and CDR2 sequences are SGHNT and YYREEE (reference sequence). The full variable domain, rest sourced from reference TRBV5-4 and TRBJ1-1, is ETGVTQSPTHLIKTRGQQVTLRCSSQSGHNTVSWYQQALGQGPQFIFQYYREEENGRGNFPPRFSGLQFPNYSSELNVNALELDDSALYLCASSPSGVRTEAFFGQGTRLTVV.